This T cell receptor (delta chain) stems from a study of human gamma delta and Vdelta1 T cells. V lost 5 bases and J lost 0; bases outside the gene matches: 24. The length of the CDR3 is 23 residues. Germline CDR1 TSWWSYY, CDR2 QGS. This clone occurred a few times. TCRdb called clones from the PCR reads again using CATT. The profile shows over 5,500 delta-chain clones, roughly a tenth of them singletons. The sample was naive CD27+ Vdelta1 gamma-delta T cells from blood. The chain has TRDV1 and TRDJ1; 13 bases map to TRDD3. This TCR came from a human donor in good health. In DNA form, the CDR3 reads TGTGCTCTTGGGAATCGGGTCTCCTCCTTGTACTGGGGGATACGCCTGTACACCGATAAACTCATCTTT. It codes for CALGNRVSSLYWGIRLYTDKLIF.